The T cell receptor (beta chain) under discussion was sequenced for a study of response to subunit inactivated influenza vaccine. This clonotype was seen a few times. Its antigen is undetermined. Study-wide results and caveats: Each seasonal influenza vaccination, the authors suggested, recruits few new T cells.

There are 15 residues in the CDR3. CDR1 is LGHNA and CDR2 is YSLEER in the germline V gene. V was cut by 1 base and J by 1 base, with 10 bases left in between. MiXCR, applied by TCRdb to the RT-PCR reads, yields one record per CDR3 protein. The sample has roughly 780,000 distinct CDR3 sequences, 18% seen once. This chain joins TRBV4-3 and TRBJ1-2; D gene ambiguous. The TCR sequence derives from a man over 45 who received an inactivated influenza vaccine. This specimen was PBMCs from blood, taken 5 to 6 days after vaccination. DNA for the CDR3: TGCGCCAGCAGCCAAGCCAAGCTGGGTAACTATGGCTACACCTTC. Its protein is CASSQAKLGNYGYTF.